This T cell receptor beta chain originates from a study of blood T cells in healthy people across ages. V shed 6 bases and J shed 6 bases, with 9 bases lying between them. Germline CDR1 is MNHEY and CDR2 is SVGEGT. The CDR3 loop spans 11 amino acids. The second PCR ran about 6 to 11 cycles with a sample-barcoded 5' primer and J-beta primers. TCRdb reprocessed the 5' RACE reads via MiXCR and lists one record per CDR3 protein. The table records 700,000 or so distinct CDR3 sequences, around two fifths of them present only once. Only a few counts were recorded for this clonotype. The sequence came from a man older than 75 in good health. What was sequenced was blood. The chain combines TRBV6-2 or TRBV6-3 with TRBJ2-7; D call uncertain. The DNA of the CDR3 is TGTGCCAGCAGGGCCCAAGGCGAGCAGTACTTC. Amino acids: CASRAQGEQYF.